Listed below are T cell receptor beta chains from one sample, sequenced in a study of cytomegalovirus exposure and HLA in healthy donors. TCRdb's copy holds only in-frame clones and misses some; the assay was immunoSEQ multiplex PCR. The sample has some 170,000 clones, about nine tenths seen once. Sequenced input: PBMCs. These receptors were taken from a man between 18 and 29 years old in good health and CMV-seropositive. CDR3s include the opening cysteine and the closing phenylalanine or tryptophan. A D gene is named only where the DNA matches it firmly. Part of the rows lack a size; the others show once, few, many or a class for expanded clones.

j_gene,abundance,d_gene,v_gene,CDR3nt,CDR3aa
TRBJ1-1,NA,TRBD1,TRBV7-2,TGTGCCAGCAGCTGGAGACAGGGGGGAGCTGAAGCTTTCTTT,CASSWRQGGAEAFF
TRBJ2-7,NA,TRBD1,TRBV12-5,TGTGCTAGTGGTTTGCCACCCCGGGGACAGGGGGCAGAAGACGAGCAGTACTTC,CASGLPPRGQGAEDEQYF
TRBJ2-3,NA,NA,TRBV15,TGTGCCACCAGCAGCCTAACAAACGGACTGTCGGATCGGTATACGCAGTATTTT,CATSSLTNGLSDRYTQYF
TRBJ2-3,once,TRBD2,TRBV19,TGTGCCAGTAGTACAGAGACTAGCTTCCGAGATACGCAGTATTTT,CASSTETSFRDTQYF
TRBJ2-7,NA,TRBD1,TRBV27,TGTGCCACCCGGACAGGGGGCTACGAGCAGTACTTC,CATRTGGYEQYF
TRBJ1-4,NA,NA,TRBV19,TGTGCCAGTAGTGAGGGCCTACTTAATGAAAAACTGTTTTTT,CASSEGLLNEKLFF
TRBJ1-2,NA,TRBD1,TRBV6-5,TGTGCCAGCAGTTTGGGACAGTTCTATGGCTACACCTTC,CASSLGQFYGYTF
TRBJ2-3,NA,TRBD2,TRBV13,TGTGCCAGCAGCTCCGGACTAGCGGGGTACACAGATACGCAGTATTTT,CASSSGLAGYTDTQYF
TRBJ1-4,NA,NA,TRBV6-6,TGTGCCAGCACAGAGGGCCGCGCCGAGGAAAAACTGTTTTTT,CASTEGRAEEKLFF
TRBJ2-7,NA,TRBD2,TRBV28,TGTGCCAGCTTTGGGGCTAGCGGAACCCACTACGAGCAGTACTTC,CASFGASGTHYEQYF
TRBJ2-5,NA,NA,TRBV15,TGTGCCACCAGCAGAGAGGCCTCGGGGGAGACCCAGTACTTC,CATSREASGETQYF